The present T cell receptor (beta chain) was sequenced within a study of blood T cell repertoires in COVID-19 (dated by TCRdb to about 2020). The study in broad terms: Samples covering the acute and convalescent phases of COVID-19 were provided by collaborators in the United States, Italy and Spain. The material from the prospective study consisted of cDNA or gDNA derived from T cells, B-cell-depleted T cells, or PBMCs. Subjects who had been exposed to COVID-19, were actively infected with it, or had recovered from it provided the deeply sampled blood TCRbeta repertoires that made up the dataset. A freely available public database, intended as a resource for researchers studying the immune response to SARS-CoV-2, is where the repertoires were released. Samples came from the ongoing ImmuneRACE study (first 160 participants) plus 1,254 subjects from 6 global collaborators. The sample metadata nearly always contained a de-identified subject ID, COVID-19 status, age in years and sex. HLA class I and class II types, where available, came from metadata supplied by the sample provider rather than from assay-based typing.

Measured from the cysteine to the phenylalanine, the CDR3 is 15 residues long. The only DNA kept is the CDR3, 45 bases in frame from the first base. CDR1 and CDR2, per the germline V gene (reference sequence), are GTSNPN and SVGIG. The germline V and J ends show losses of 3 bases and 0 bases respectively, and no gene match explains 5 bases of the junction. Overall study outcomes, separate from this receptor: The quantity of clinical and demographic metadata differed by source and by participant and was supplied without curation.

Each collaborating institution followed its own protocols to collect whole blood in K2EDTA tubes. For TCRbeta analysis, collaborators shipped samples as frozen whole blood, isolated PBMCs, or DNA extracted from either of those sample types. TCRbeta CDR3 regions were amplified from genomic DNA using the immunoSEQ Assay, a bias-controlled multiplex PCR. The original pipeline was this. The number of nucleated cells in each sample was estimated from the amplification of reference gene primers within the assay. To quantify the absolute abundance of each unique TCRbeta CDR3 rearrangement, sequence reads were collapsed and filtered. Productive Simpson clonality was computed per sample as the square root of Simpson's diversity index over productive rearrangements. TCRdb re-hosts the immuneACCESS table, in-frame sequences only. Its copies lack some clones; in the studies checked, an unresolved V gene accounts for under half of them, and the cause for the rest is not known. V and J calls plus clone size are reproduced from that table; the DNA served to infer D and trimming. The sample yields roughly 50,000 clones; roughly 90% were counted once. Almost 4% of the sample rests with the top ten.

As for this clone: Its antigen specificity is not known. Base qualities are not provided; no much larger clone lies one nucleotide away.

The sequencing input was peripheral blood. The TCR comes from a man aged 45-65 years with acute or convalescent COVID-19. The chain couples TRBV30 to TRBJ2-3, and TRBD2 aligns with 8 junction nucleotides. CDR3 protein: CAWSLLAASTDTQYF. The DNA sequence is as follows: TGTGCCTGGAGCTTACTAGCGGCTAGCACAGATACGCAGTATTTT.